This T cell receptor beta chain was recovered during a study of cytomegalovirus exposure and HLA in healthy donors. The germline V gene has CDR1 KGHSH and CDR2 LQKENI. CDR3 length: 14 residues. Trimming took off 2 bases at V and 2 bases at J, with 9 bases between the two ends. Overall study findings and caveats: There was a cluster of highly shared sequence variants that was likely a sequencing artifact. In the analysis, some V segments, TRBV6-2 and TRBV6-3 included, were excluded as indistinguishable. A few chains linked to CMV were shown in vitro to be specific for CMV antigens. Whilst most TCR sequences proved rare, a subset of public TCRs occurred across many donors.

A multiplex PCR was run with 60 Vbeta primers and 13 Jbeta primers. Only in-frame clones appear in the TCRdb table, and some are missing; sequencing was by immunoSEQ multiplex PCR. Here the sample spans 85,000 to 100,000 clones, about 76% being singletons. This clone was found once. Antigen specificity is unknown. What was sequenced was PBMCs. This sequence originates from a human donor in good health. The J gene is TRBJ1-2, the V gene TRBV18, with D perhaps TRBD1 (5 bases). The CDR3 loop is CASSPDRRNYGYTF. The DNA of the CDR3 is TGTGCCAGCTCACCAGACAGAAGGAACTATGGCTACACCTTC.